The 27 T cell receptor beta chains in this list originate from one sample, sequenced in a study of T-cell memory formation after mild COVID-19. TCRdb ran MiXCR on the 5' RACE reads and lists one entry per CDR3 protein. The table has approximately 250,000 distinct CDR3 sequences, 16% seen once. The sequencing input was PBMCs or a T cell subset sorted from them (not recorded which). These receptors originate from a man aged 18-30 years who had mild COVID-19 (a few samples of this study predate the infection). Cell type and time point are not known.

This clonotype was recorded at least ten times. This rearrangement joins TRBV27 to TRBJ2-3; D ambiguous. The V end was cut by 5 bases, the J end by 8 bases, with 8 bases between. The CDR3 sequence is 11 residues long. Germline loops: CDR1 MNHEY, CDR2 SMNVEV (reference sequence). In nucleotides, the CDR3 is TGTGCCAGCAGTGACTTTGCTACGCAGTATTTT. Protein sequence: CASSDFATQYF.

J is TRBJ1-3 and V is TRBV7-2, with unresolved D. Germline CDR1 is SGHTA and CDR2 is FQGNSA. This CDR3 spans 12 amino acids. Trimming shortened V by 1 base and J by 8 bases, and 6 bases separated the two germline ends. DNA of the CDR3: TGTGCCAGCAGCTTAGACAGTTACACCATATATTTT. As protein: CASSLDSYTIYF.

This chain uses TRBV9 with TRBJ2-7, with 8 bases that match TRBD1. This CDR3 spans 14 amino acids. CDR1 SGDLS and CDR2 YYNGEE come from the germline V gene. V lost 3 bases, J lost 3 bases, and 5 bases stayed unmatched. CDR3 DNA: TGTGCCAGCAGCGCTGCAGGGGGCATCTACGAGCAGTACTTC. Translation gives CASSAAGGIYEQYF.

This clonotype was counted between two and nine times. The V gene is TRBV11-2, the J gene TRBJ2-5, with TRBD2 as a possible D gene (5 bases). V lost 5 bases and J lost 1, with 8 bases in between. This CDR3 is 13 amino acids long. CDR1 and CDR2 from the germline V gene are SGHAT and FQNNGV. The CDR3 DNA reads as TGTGCCAGCAGCAAGAGGGTCCAAGAGACCCAGTACTTC. Its protein is CASSKRVQETQYF. Supplemented by reference TRBV11-2 and TRBJ2-5, the full variable domain reads EAGVAQSPRYKIIEKRQSVAFWCNPISGHATLYWYQQILGQGPKLLIQFQNNGVVDDSQLPKDRFSAERLKGVDSTLKIQPAKLEDSAVYLCASSKRVQETQYFGPGTRLLVL.

This clonotype was detected only a few times. The CDR3: CASSLDIGGSYGYTF. For the CDR3, the DNA is TGTGCCAGCAGCTTAGATATCGGAGGGAGCTATGGCTACACCTTC. The chain links TRBV11-2 to TRBJ1-2; D not resolved. The CDR3 length is 15 residues. Trimming took off 0 bases at V and 4 bases at J, with 12 bases between the two ends. Germline V CDR1 and CDR2: SGHAT, FQNNGV.

This clonotype has only a few counts. One junction end does not reproduce the germline sequence, and a read error may be involved. The rearrangement links TRBV7-9 to TRBJ1-2; D may be TRBD1 (6 bases). CDR1 is SEHNR and CDR2 is FQNEAQ in the germline V gene (reference sequence). The CDR3 has 13 amino acids. The DNA of the CDR3 is TGTGCCAGCAGCTTACGGGACGGGGGCCGCGTAGCCTTC. As protein: CASSLRDGGRVAF. Looking up the rest from reference TRBV7-9 and TRBJ1-2 gives the full variable domain: DTGVSQNPRHKITKRGQNVTFRCDPISEHNRLYWYRQTLGQGPEFLTYFQNEAQLEKSRLLSDRFSAERPKGSFSTLEIQRTEQGDSAMYLCASSLRDGGRVAFGSGTRLTVV.

This chain joins TRBV4-2 and TRBJ2-2; D gene unclear. CDR3 size: 15 residues. Trimming took off 0 bases at V and 1 base at J, with 6 bases between the two ends. Germline CDR1 LGHNA, CDR2 YNFKEQ. The CDR3 region is CASSQESRNTGELFF. In DNA, the CDR3 is TGTGCCAGCAGCCAAGAATCCAGGAACACCGGGGAGCTGTTTTTT.

This clonotype has more than one count but fewer than ten. V gene TRBV7-2 combines with J gene TRBJ2-7, with D possibly matching TRBD1 (6 bases). Germline loops: CDR1 SGHTA, CDR2 FQGNSA. With 5 bases removed from V and 6 bases from J, the gap between germline ends came to 23 bases. The length of the CDR3 is 16 residues. CDR3 region: CASSPSGQGSRGEQYV. CDR3 bases: TGTGCCAGCAGCCCCAGTGGGCAGGGGTCCAGGGGCGAGCAGTACGTC.

V gene TRBV5-1 combines with J gene TRBJ2-7, with 10 positions matching TRBD1. The germline V gene has CDR1 SGHRS and CDR2 YFSETQ. V lost 7 bases, J lost 2 bases, and 3 bases stayed unmatched. The CDR3 sequence is 13 residues long. The CDR3 DNA reads TGCGCCAGCGGCGGGACAGGGGCCTACGAGCAGTACTTC. It codes for CASGGTGAYEQYF.

V and J are TRBV4-2 and TRBJ2-3; D not resolved. CDR1 is LGHNA, CDR2 YNFKEQ, per germline. CDR3 length: 14 residues. Deletions cut 0 bases from V and 3 bases from J, with 7 bases between. In DNA, the CDR3 is TGTGCCAGCAGCCAAGAGGGTAGTACAGATACGCAGTATTTT. This encodes CASSQEGSTDTQYF.

The J gene is TRBJ2-1, the V gene TRBV5-1; possible D gene TRBD1, 5 bases. The germline gives CDR1 SGHRS, CDR2 YFSETQ. The CDR3 extends over 17 amino acids. Trimming stripped 2 bases from V and 0 bases from J, with 15 bases between. The CDR3 sequence: CASSFPGSKGSYNEQFF. The CDR3 DNA reads as TGCGCCAGCAGCTTCCCAGGGTCCAAAGGCTCCTACAATGAGCAGTTCTTC.

This clonotype has a handful of counts. The chain employs TRBV3-1 and TRBJ2-1; TRBD1 matches at 10 bases. Germline CDR1 LGHDT, CDR2 YNNKEL (reference sequence). V lost 4 bases and J lost 6; bases outside the gene matches: 9. This CDR3 contains 16 residues. The CDR3, as DNA: TGTGCCAGCAGCCGCCGGGACAGGGGTCTTGTCAATGAGCAGTTCTTC. Residues: CASSRRDRGLVNEQFF.

This clonotype was seen a few times. This sequence joins TRBV23-1 and TRBJ1-2; D is possibly TRBD1 (5 bases). TRBV23-1 is placed among ORFs of uncertain function. Trimming shortened V by 2 bases and J by 7 bases, and 17 bases separated the two germline ends. The CDR3 runs 15 residues. The CDR3 bases are TGCGCCAGCAGTCAAAGGGGAGAGGATACCTGTGGCTACACCTTC. This gives the protein CASSQRGEDTCGYTF.

The chain carries TRBV20-1 and TRBJ1-2; 9 positions agree with TRBD1. Germline CDR1 is DFQATT and CDR2 is SNEGSKA (reference sequence). The CDR3 covers 15 residues. V trimming: 5 bases; J trimming: 4 bases; junction bases outside the gene matches: 11. The CDR3 nucleotides are TGCAGTGCTGACCGCGACAGGGGGAGTAGCTATGGCTACACCTTC. Amino acids: CSADRDRGSSYGYTF.

This clonotype was seen only a few times. In DNA form, the CDR3 reads TGTGCCAGCAGCCCCACTGGCGGGGGGCGGGGTGAGCAGTTCTTC. It translates to CASSPTGGGRGEQFF. This chain joins TRBV7-8 and TRBJ2-1; TRBD2 agrees at 8 bases. V lost 5 bases and J lost 9; bases outside the gene matches: 12. In germline, CDR1 is SGHVS, CDR2 FQNEAQ. There are 15 residues in the CDR3.

The CDR3 protein is CASSRRSTDEQFF. CDR3 nucleotides: TGTGCCAGTAGTAGGCGGTCTACGGATGAGCAGTTCTTC. The chain joins TRBV19 to TRBJ2-1; D is uncertain. With 4 bases removed from V and 8 bases from J, the gap between germline ends came to 12 bases. Germline loops: CDR1 LNHDA, CDR2 SQIVND (reference sequence). The CDR3 is made up of 13 amino acids.

This clonotype was found a few times. V usage is TRBV5-6 and J usage is TRBJ2-7; no definite D call. V was cut by 10 bases and J by 2 bases, with 13 bases left in between. CDR3 length: 12 amino acids. Per germline, CDR1 SGHDT and CDR2 YYEEEE. CDR3 DNA sequence: TGTGCCCCGGAAGGAATTACCTACGAGCAGTACTTC. The encoded protein is CAPEGITYEQYF.

The sample holds many counts of this clonotype. The rearrangement joins TRBV4-3 to TRBJ1-2; D unclear. CDR1 and CDR2 from the germline V gene are LGHNA and YSLEER. Trimming pared 0 bases from V and 4 bases from J, leaving 9 bases between. CDR3 length: 14 residues. The CDR3 reads CASSQDGGPYGYTF. CDR3 DNA sequence: TGCGCCAGCAGCCAAGATGGAGGGCCCTATGGCTACACCTTC.

This clonotype showed up just once. The V gene is TRBV10-3, the J gene TRBJ2-4, with D perhaps TRBD2 (5 bases). The V gene's germline CDR1 is ENHRY and CDR2 SYGVKD. The CDR3 loop spans 17 amino acids. Trimming removed 3 bases at V and 0 bases at J, with 15 bases between. CDR3: CAISETDGLLAKNIQYF. In nucleotides, the CDR3 is TGTGCCATCAGTGAAACGGACGGACTTTTAGCCAAAAACATTCAGTACTTC.

This clonotype showed up just a few times. The V call is TRBV5-1, the J call TRBJ2-7; D is possibly TRBD1 (7 bases). This CDR3 has 14 residues. Germline V gene data show CDR1 as SGHRS and CDR2 as YFSETQ. The V end lost 4 bases, the J end lost 3 bases, and 14 bases lay between the germline ends. DNA for the CDR3: TGCGCCAGCAGCCCGGAGGGACAGAACTACGAGCAGTACGTC. Translated: CASSPEGQNYEQYV.

This clonotype turned up a few times. The chain links TRBV29-1 to TRBJ2-7; D tentatively fits TRBD1 or TRBD2 (5 bases each). CDR1 is SQVTM and CDR2 is ANQGSEA in the germline V gene. V lost 7 bases and J 5 bases, leaving 18 bases between the germline ends. The CDR3 has 13 residues. Written as DNA, the CDR3 is TGCAGCGGGTTGGTGGCAGGGAGAAACGAGCAGTACTTC. Amino acids: CSGLVAGRNEQYF.

This clonotype was counted between two and nine times. This chain connects TRBV7-2 to TRBJ1-2; D not resolved. Germline lookup yields CDR1 SGHTA and CDR2 FQGNSA. The CDR3 sequence is 19 residues long. The V end was cut by 4 bases, the J end by 0 bases, with 24 bases between. CDR3 residues: CASSSRGFGVGVSNYGYTF. The CDR3 bases are TGTGCCAGCAGCTCCCGTGGGTTTGGCGTTGGAGTATCTAACTATGGCTACACCTTC.

The V and J genes are TRBV2 and TRBJ1-6, with D possibly being TRBD1 (5 bases). Germline V gives CDR1 SNHLY, CDR2 FYNNEI. The CDR3 has 13 residues. Trimming pared 5 bases from V and 10 bases from J, leaving 12 bases between. The CDR3 nucleotides read TGTGCCAGCAGTCAGGGTGTAGTGTCACCCCTCCACTTT. Encoded protein: CASSQGVVSPLHF.

This chain links TRBV29-1 with TRBJ2-3, with D perhaps given as TRBD1 or TRBD2 (5 bases each). Trimming pared 6 bases from V and 3 bases from J, leaving 16 bases between. CDR3 length: 14 amino acids. Germline loops: CDR1 SQVTM, CDR2 ANQGSEA. The CDR3 loop reads CSVKGLLGTDTQYF. CDR3 in DNA: TGCAGCGTAAAGGGGTTACTAGGGACAGATACGCAGTATTTT.

This clonotype was found many times. This chain joins TRBV24-1 and TRBJ2-1; D is possibly TRBD1 (5 bases). V was cut by 6 bases and J by 4 bases, with 12 bases left in between. The CDR3 loop spans 14 amino acids. CDR1 and CDR2 (germline): KGHDR, SFDVKD. The CDR3 region is CATSLTGGYNEQFF. The CDR3 DNA reads as TGTGCCACCAGTCTAACAGGCGGATACAATGAGCAGTTCTTC.

V is TRBV6-5 and J is TRBJ1-1; the match to TRBD1 covers 8 bases. The CDR3 is 16 amino acids. In germline, CDR1 is MNHEY, CDR2 SVGAGI. With V trimmed by 4 bases and J by 5 bases, 12 bases remained unmatched. CDR3 DNA sequence: TGTGCCAGCAGTTCCCCTTCAGGGGGCCGGTTAACTGAAGCTTTCTTT. This gives the protein CASSSPSGGRLTEAFF.

The chain employs TRBV7-2 and TRBJ1-3, with 7 nucleotides matching TRBD1. Germline V gene sequence: CDR1 SGHTA, CDR2 FQGNSA. The CDR3 has 15 amino acids. V gave up 5 bases and J gave up 0 bases; unmatched junction bases: 4. The CDR3 reads CASSGYRGSGNTIYF. CDR3 bases: TGTGCCAGCAGCGGATACAGGGGCTCTGGAAACACCATATATTTT.